Listed here are 16 T cell receptor beta chains from one sample, sequenced in a study of Ad26.COV2.S vaccination and SARS-CoV-2 variants. Treatment indicated: roughly 18 received Ad26.COV2.S at low or high dose, single or two shots; several received placebo; per-sample allocation not given. It was on day 63 after the first vaccine or placebo injection that samples were taken. The method was immunoSEQ multiplex PCR; TCRdb's version includes in-frame clones alone and lacks a portion of them. Among roughly 350,000 clones listed, 88% were seen once. Here the sequenced sample was peripheral blood, taken in a trial of Ad26.COV2.S vaccine versus placebo. Receptors were obtained from a person aged 18-60 years who received the Ad26.COV2.S COVID-19 vaccine or a placebo.

CDR3 nucleotide sequence: TGTGCCAGTAGTGCTACGCCCTACAATGAGCAGTTCTTC. Translation: CASSATPYNEQFF. The rearrangement links TRBV19 to TRBJ2-1; no firm D call. Trimming pared 5 bases from V and 2 bases from J, leaving 7 bases between. CDR3 size: 13 residues. CDR1 is LNHDA and CDR2 is SQIVND in the germline V gene (reference sequence). Looking up the rest from reference TRBV19 and TRBJ2-1 gives the full variable domain: DGGITQSPKYLFRKEGQNVTLSCEQNLNHDAMYWYRQDPGQGLRLIYYSQIVNDFQKGDIAEGYSVSREKKESFPLTVTSAQKNPTAFYLCASSATPYNEQFFGPGTRLTVL.

The CDR3 region has the DNA TGTGCCAGCAGCCGTACAGGGGCCGAGCAGTACTTC. Protein sequence: CASSRTGAEQYF. The V call is TRBV11-2, the J call TRBJ2-7; 7 bases are a match to TRBD1. The CDR3 runs 12 residues. Per the germline V gene, CDR1 is SGHAT and CDR2 is FQNNGV. V trimming: 5 bases; J trimming: 6 bases; junction bases outside the gene matches: 4.

The CDR3 nucleotides are TGTGCCAGCAGCGCCATACCGGGACAGGGGGGTGAAAAACTGTTTTTT. Residues: CASSAIPGQGGEKLFF. V and J are TRBV9 and TRBJ1-4; 11 bases map to TRBD1. In germline, CDR1 is SGDLS, CDR2 YYNGEE. The V and J ends lost 3 bases and 7 bases, in that order; junction bases with no gene match: 8. This CDR3 has 16 residues.

This chain connects TRBV30 to TRBJ2-5; TRBD2 might be the D (6 bases). The germline gives CDR1 GTSNPN, CDR2 SVGIG (reference sequence). The V end lost 0 bases, the J end lost 3 bases, and 17 bases lay between the germline ends. The CDR3 spans 16 residues. As DNA, the CDR3 is TGTGCCTGGAGTGTCCAGTCGGACTATCATAAAGAGACCCAGTACTTC. Protein product: CAWSVQSDYHKETQYF.

V gene TRBV6-2 or TRBV6-3 combines with J gene TRBJ2-5, with D possibly TRBD1 on 6 matching bases. CDR1 and CDR2 from the germline V gene are MNHEY and SVGEGT. There are 15 residues in the CDR3. Trimming took 4 bases from V and 0 from J, leaving 12 bases between them. In DNA, the CDR3 is TGTGCCAGCAGTTTGGACAGAAGCTACCAAGAGACCCAGTACTTC. Its protein is CASSLDRSYQETQYF.

This clone showed up just once. The chain has TRBV10-3 and TRBJ1-1; 8 positions match TRBD1. The CDR3 is made up of 14 amino acids. The trim removed 6 bases at V and 0 bases at J, leaving 3 bases unmatched. Germline V gives CDR1 ENHRY, CDR2 SYGVKD. This chain's CDR3 is CAIRGTGLNTEAFF. CDR3 DNA: TGTGCCATCAGGGGGACAGGATTGAACACTGAAGCTTTCTTT.

The rearrangement links TRBV3-1 (or the pseudogene TRBV3-2) to TRBJ2-3, with TRBD2 identical over 8 bases. V shed 2 bases, J shed 2 bases, and the junction held 3 bases outside the gene matches. There are 15 residues in the CDR3. Germline V gives CDR1 LGHDT, CDR2 YNNKEL (reference sequence). The CDR3 spells CASSQIAGYTDTQYF. The CDR3 DNA is TGTGCCAGCAGCCAAATAGCGGGGTACACAGATACGCAGTATTTT.

The J gene is TRBJ2-7, the V gene TRBV6-5, with 12 bases matching TRBD2. Germline V gene lookup returns CDR1 MNHEY and CDR2 SVGAGI. This CDR3 spans 14 amino acids. Unmatched junction bases numbered 3, after V lost 7 bases and J lost 2 bases. In nucleotides, the CDR3 is TGTGCCAGCATTCGGACTAGCGGGGCCTACGAGCAGTACTTC. The encoded protein is CASIRTSGAYEQYF.

The chain carries TRBV28 and TRBJ2-7, with 11 bases matching TRBD2. The length of the CDR3 is 15 residues. Germline CDR1 is MDHEN and CDR2 is SYDVKM. The junction had 8 bases not matched to a gene; V was cut back by 6 bases and J by 4 bases. CDR3 loop: CASRPTSGRTYEQYF. In DNA form, the CDR3 reads TGTGCCAGCAGACCCACTAGCGGGAGAACTTACGAGCAGTACTTC.

The chain carries TRBV7-3 and TRBJ2-1; tentatively, D is TRBD1 (6 bases). The CDR3 sequence is 15 residues long. The V gene's germline CDR1 is SGHTA and CDR2 FQGTGA. Trimming took off 4 bases at V and 3 bases at J, with 13 bases between the two ends. The DNA for the CDR3 is TGTGCCAGCAGCTCCACCGGGACACTCTACAATGAGCAGTTCTTC. It translates to CASSSTGTLYNEQFF.

The V call is TRBV5-4, the J call TRBJ2-1; possible D gene TRBD1, 6 bases. V lost 3 bases and J lost 0, with 10 bases in between. CDR3 size: 15 residues. Germline-derived CDR1 and CDR2 are SGHNT and YYREEE (reference sequence). CDR3: CASSWTVSSYNEQFF. The CDR3 DNA reads TGTGCCAGCAGCTGGACAGTGAGCTCCTACAATGAGCAGTTCTTC.

This clone appeared once. The chain combines TRBV6-6 with TRBJ1-2; 7 positions match TRBD1. V shed 6 bases, J shed 3 bases, and the junction held 7 bases outside the gene matches. CDR3 size: 14 residues. Germline CDR1 is MNHNY and CDR2 is SVGAGI (reference sequence). This CDR3 reads CASSPGQRHYGYTF. CDR3 coding DNA: TGTGCCAGCAGCCCGGGACAGAGACACTATGGCTACACCTTC.

About this clone itself: Distinct nucleotide sequences in the sample also encode this CDR3. The chain couples TRBV29-1 to TRBJ1-2, with a tentative D call TRBD1 (5 bases). The CDR3 is made up of 11 amino acids. Germline V lookup: CDR1 SQVTM, CDR2 ANQGSEA. The germline V and J ends were trimmed by 4 bases and 6 bases, with 9 bases remaining between them. The CDR3 sequence: CSVAGGDGYTF. In DNA, the CDR3 is TGCAGCGTTGCGGGGGGAGATGGCTACACCTTC.

The chain is built from TRBV7-3 and TRBJ2-5; D gene ambiguous. This CDR3 comprises 14 residues. Germline V CDR1 and CDR2: SGHTA, FQGTGA. V gave up 1 base and J gave up 2 bases, with 8 bases separating them. CDR3 nucleotides: TGTGCCAGCAGCTTAAATGGGTATCAAGAGACCCAGTACTTC. Amino acid sequence: CASSLNGYQETQYF.

This sequence joins TRBV5-4 and TRBJ2-5, with 12 bases identical to TRBD2. Germline V gene sequence: CDR1 SGHNT, CDR2 YYREEE (reference sequence). The CDR3 has 16 amino acids. J gave up 0 bases and V 4 bases, and 4 bases lay outside the gene matches. CDR3 sequence reads: CASSAGTSGYQETQYF. In DNA form, the CDR3 reads TGTGCCAGCAGCGCGGGGACTAGCGGGTACCAAGAGACCCAGTACTTC.

This clone showed up just once. J is TRBJ2-1 and V is TRBV7-6; D is possibly TRBD2 (6 bases). The CDR3 has 16 residues. Germline V gives CDR1 SGHVS, CDR2 FNYEAQ. The V end lost 5 bases, the J end lost 2 bases, and 16 bases lay between the germline ends. CDR3 residues: CASSMPLASTYNEQFF. In DNA, the CDR3 is TGTGCCAGCAGCATGCCTCTAGCGTCTACCTACAATGAGCAGTTCTTC.